A single sample is the source of the 14 T cell receptor beta chains below, sequenced in a study of OX40 agonist ivuxolimab in advanced cancers. Clones were sequenced by immunoSEQ multiplex PCR, and TCRdb holds only the in-frame ones, with some missing. The data show about 70,000 clones, roughly 80% seen once. Sequences were derived from CD4+ or CD8+ T cells sorted from blood, sampled in a trial of the OX40 agonist ivuxolimab. Receptor source: an adult with an advanced solid tumor such as melanoma, head and neck, liver or kidney cancer.

This rearrangement joins TRBV27 to TRBJ1-1; D gene ambiguous. CDR3 length equals 13 residues. Germline V CDR1 and CDR2: MNHEY, SMNVEV (reference sequence). V dropped 6 bases and J dropped 3 bases, with 11 bases sitting between them. The CDR3 nucleotides are TGTGCCAGCAGACCTAGAGAGGACACTGAAGCTTTCTTT. This translates into CASRPREDTEAFF.

The chain employs TRBV6-1 and TRBJ2-3; no clear D gene. Deletions cut 2 bases from V and 0 bases from J, with 12 bases between. Germline V lookup: CDR1 MNHNS, CDR2 SASEGT. CDR3 length: 16 amino acids. The CDR3 DNA is TGTGCCAGCAGTGAAAAGGCCAGAACTAGCACAGATACGCAGTATTTT. Its protein product is CASSEKARTSTDTQYF.

This chain uses TRBV6-5 with TRBJ2-5; 7 bases agree with TRBD1. With 1 base clipped from V and 1 base from J, the junction kept 0 bases outside the gene matches. This CDR3 has 14 residues. From germline, CDR1 is MNHEY and CDR2 SVGAGI. The CDR3 spells CASSYWDSQETQYF. The CDR3 nucleotides read TGTGCCAGCAGTTACTGGGACAGCCAAGAGACCCAGTACTTC.

This clone was seen only a few times. The rearrangement uses TRBV19 and TRBJ1-1; 7 bases line up with TRBD1. This CDR3 contains 15 residues. J lost 5 bases, V lost 5 bases, and 11 bases had no gene match. Looked up from germline, CDR1 is LNHDA and CDR2 is SQIVND (reference sequence). The CDR3 DNA follows: TGTGCCAGTAGTCCGAGGCAGGGGGTGGGGACTGAAGCTTTCTTT. This gives the protein CASSPRQGVGTEAFF.

This chain connects TRBV19 to TRBJ1-5; 8 bases match TRBD1. Losses at the gene ends were 4 bases for V and 2 bases for J; bases not matched to a gene: 4. Germline CDR1 reads LNHDA; CDR2 reads SQIVND (reference sequence). The CDR3 loop spans 15 amino acids. The CDR3 is CASSTGGFGNQPQHF. CDR3 in DNA: TGTGCCAGTAGTACAGGGGGCTTCGGCAATCAGCCCCAGCATTTT.

V and J are TRBV20-1 and TRBJ2-1; D gene unclear. Germline CDR1 DFQATT, CDR2 SNEGSKA (reference sequence). The ends were cut back, 4 bases at V and 3 bases at J, with 1 base in the middle. CDR3 length: 10 residues. CDR3 protein: CSANYNEQFF. DNA of the CDR3: TGCAGTGCTAACTACAATGAGCAGTTCTTC.

The V gene is TRBV7-8, the J gene TRBJ2-7; D might be TRBD1 (6 bases). Trimming cost V 3 bases and J 2 bases, with 11 bases left between them. Looked up from germline, CDR1 is SGHVS and CDR2 is FQNEAQ. The CDR3 length is 14 residues. Written as DNA, the CDR3 is TGTGCCAGCAGCTTTAGGGGGTCCACCTACGAGCAGTACTTC. Protein: CASSFRGSTYEQYF.

The CDR3 region has the DNA TGTGCAAGTCGCTTGTGGGGACAGACTTTACCAAGGGGAAATCAGCCCCAGCATTTT. This gives the protein CASRLWGQTLPRGNQPQHF. This chain connects TRBV12-2 to TRBJ1-5; no check of the table's D call, TRBD1, against the DNA was made. TRBV12-2 is noted as a pseudogene. The CDR3 spans 19 residues.

The genes are TRBV6-5 and TRBJ1-1; D unclear. CDR3 length: 13 amino acids. Germline CDR1 reads MNHEY; CDR2 reads SVGAGI. V shed 3 bases and J shed 1 base, with 6 bases lying between them. The DNA of the CDR3 is TGTGCCAGCAGTTATTGGCAGAACACTGAAGCTTTCTTT. Encoded protein: CASSYWQNTEAFF.

This clone came up a few times. J is TRBJ2-7 and V is TRBV6-1, with 7 bases identical to TRBD1. Germline lookup yields CDR1 MNHNS and CDR2 SASEGT. V lost 6 bases to trimming and J lost 0 bases; unmatched junction nucleotides: 8. The CDR3 contains 15 residues. CDR3 in DNA: TGTGCCAGCAGCCCCTCCGGGACAGCCTCCTACGAGCAGTACGTC. Amino acids: CASSPSGTASYEQYV.

The chain is built from TRBV7-6 and TRBJ2-4; no firm D call. The germline CDR1 and CDR2 sequences are SGHVS and FNYEAQ. This CDR3 has 15 amino acids. V was pared by 5 bases and J by 6 bases, with 17 bases between. CDR3 nucleotide sequence: TGTGCCAGCAGCGCAAGGACGGGCACGGGAAACATTCAGTACTTC. It yields the protein CASSARTGTGNIQYF.

This clone was counted a few times. The chain joins TRBV27 to TRBJ1-2; 9 bases are shared with TRBD1. Trimming at V came to 2 bases and at J to 5 bases, leaving 3 bases not matched to a gene. The CDR3 loop spans 14 amino acids. From germline, CDR1 is MNHEY and CDR2 SMNVEV (reference sequence). For the CDR3, the DNA is TGTGCCAGCAGTTTACTCGACAGGGGGTATGGCTACACCTTC. This gives the protein CASSLLDRGYGYTF.

The chain couples TRBV28 to TRBJ2-3, with TRBD2 matching 13 bases. The V gene end was trimmed by 4 bases and the J gene end by 5 bases; junction bases not matched to a gene: 6. Germline V gene lookup returns CDR1 MDHEN and CDR2 SYDVKM. The CDR3 length is 16 residues. The CDR3, as DNA: TGTGCCAGCAGTTCCGGACTAGCGGGAGTGAGAGATACGCAGTATTTT. Protein product: CASSSGLAGVRDTQYF.

V usage is TRBV6-1 and J usage is TRBJ2-1, with a tentative D call TRBD1 (5 bases). This CDR3 spans 14 amino acids. The germline gives CDR1 MNHNS, CDR2 SASEGT. The V and J ends lost 0 bases and 11 bases respectively, with 14 bases between them. CDR3 bases: TGTGCCAGCAGTGAAGCGCTTCAGGGCGCCCAGCAGTTCTTC. Translated: CASSEALQGAQQFF.